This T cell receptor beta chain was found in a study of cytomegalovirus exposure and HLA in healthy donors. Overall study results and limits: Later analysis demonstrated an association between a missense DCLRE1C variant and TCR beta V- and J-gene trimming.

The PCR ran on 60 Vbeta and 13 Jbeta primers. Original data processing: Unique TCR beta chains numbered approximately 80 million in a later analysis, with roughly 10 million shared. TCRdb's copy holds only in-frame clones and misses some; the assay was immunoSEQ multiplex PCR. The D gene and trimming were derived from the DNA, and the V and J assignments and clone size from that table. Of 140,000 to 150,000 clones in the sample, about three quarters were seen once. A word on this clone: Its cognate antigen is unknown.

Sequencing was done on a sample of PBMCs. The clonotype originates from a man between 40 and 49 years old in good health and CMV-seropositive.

The CDR3 DNA is TGTGCCAGCAGTGGAGCGGGAGTAGGTACAGATACGCAGTATTTT. Its translation is CASSGAGVGTDTQYF. This rearrangement joins TRBV6-1 to TRBJ2-3, with 8 positions matching TRBD2. The germline V gene encodes CDR1 MNHNS and CDR2 SASEGT. Trimming removed 4 bases from V and 3 bases from J; junction bases left unmatched: 6. The CDR3 loop spans 15 amino acids.